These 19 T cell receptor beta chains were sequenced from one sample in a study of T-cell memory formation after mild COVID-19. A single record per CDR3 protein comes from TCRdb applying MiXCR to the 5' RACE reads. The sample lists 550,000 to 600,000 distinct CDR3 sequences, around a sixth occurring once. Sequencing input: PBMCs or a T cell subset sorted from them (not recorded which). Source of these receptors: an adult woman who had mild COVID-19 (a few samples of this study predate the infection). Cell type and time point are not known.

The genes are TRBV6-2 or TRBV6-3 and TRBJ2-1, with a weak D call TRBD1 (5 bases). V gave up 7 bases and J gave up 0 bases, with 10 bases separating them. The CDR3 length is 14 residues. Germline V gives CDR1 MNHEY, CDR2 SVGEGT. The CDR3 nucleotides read TGTGCCAGCAAACAGGATAGCTCCTACAATGAGCAGTTCTTC. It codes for CASKQDSSYNEQFF.

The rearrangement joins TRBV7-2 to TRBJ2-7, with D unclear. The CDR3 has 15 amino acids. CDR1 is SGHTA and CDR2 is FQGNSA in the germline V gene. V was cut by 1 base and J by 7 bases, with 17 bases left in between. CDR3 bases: TGTGCCAGCAGCTTAGATGGCTATCTCCCGAGGGAGCAGTACTTC. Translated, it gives CASSLDGYLPREQYF.

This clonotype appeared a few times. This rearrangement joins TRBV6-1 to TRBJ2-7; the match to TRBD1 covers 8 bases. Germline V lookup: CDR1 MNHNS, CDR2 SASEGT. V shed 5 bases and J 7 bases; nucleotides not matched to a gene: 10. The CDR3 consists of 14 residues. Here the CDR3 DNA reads TGTGCCAGCAGTAACCGGGACAGGCGCGATGAGCAGTACTTC. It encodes CASSNRDRRDEQYF.

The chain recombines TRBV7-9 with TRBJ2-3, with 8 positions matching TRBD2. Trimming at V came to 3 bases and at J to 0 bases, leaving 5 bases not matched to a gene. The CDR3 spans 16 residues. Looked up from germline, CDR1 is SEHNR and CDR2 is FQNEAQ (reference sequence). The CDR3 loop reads CASSLIAGSSTDTQYF. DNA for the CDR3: TGTGCCAGCAGCTTGATAGCGGGGTCTAGCACAGATACGCAGTATTTT.

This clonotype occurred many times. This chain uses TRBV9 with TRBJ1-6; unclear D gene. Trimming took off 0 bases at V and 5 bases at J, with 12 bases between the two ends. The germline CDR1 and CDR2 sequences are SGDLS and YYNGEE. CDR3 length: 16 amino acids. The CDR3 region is CASSVGGIRNNSPLHF. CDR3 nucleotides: TGTGCCAGCAGCGTAGGAGGAATCAGGAATAATTCACCCCTCCACTTT.

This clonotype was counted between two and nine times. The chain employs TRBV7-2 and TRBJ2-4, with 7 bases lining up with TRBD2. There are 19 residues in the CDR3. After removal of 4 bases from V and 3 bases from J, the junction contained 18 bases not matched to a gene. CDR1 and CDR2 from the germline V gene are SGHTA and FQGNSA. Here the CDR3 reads CASSSRVRAGVFDKNIQYF. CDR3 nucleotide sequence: TGTGCCAGCAGCTCCCGGGTACGCGCGGGAGTATTTGACAAAAACATTCAGTACTTC.

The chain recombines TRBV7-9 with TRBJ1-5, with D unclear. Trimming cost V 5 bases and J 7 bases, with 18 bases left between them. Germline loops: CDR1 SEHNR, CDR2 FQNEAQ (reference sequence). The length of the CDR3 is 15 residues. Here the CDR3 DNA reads TGTGCCAGCAGCGTCGGGTATGCGGGTGAGCAGCCCCAGCATTTT. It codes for CASSVGYAGEQPQHF.

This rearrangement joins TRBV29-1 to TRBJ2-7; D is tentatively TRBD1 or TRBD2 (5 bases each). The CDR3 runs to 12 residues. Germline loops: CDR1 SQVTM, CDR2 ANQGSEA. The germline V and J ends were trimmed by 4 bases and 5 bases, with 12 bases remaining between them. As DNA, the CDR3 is TGCAGCGTTGCTGGGGGAAGCGACGAGCAGTACTTC. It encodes CSVAGGSDEQYF.

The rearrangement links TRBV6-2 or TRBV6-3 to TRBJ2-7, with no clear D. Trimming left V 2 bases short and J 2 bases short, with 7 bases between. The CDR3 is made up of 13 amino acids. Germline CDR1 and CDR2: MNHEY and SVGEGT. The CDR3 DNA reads TGTGCCAGCAGTTACCACCGGACCTACGAGCAGTACTTC. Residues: CASSYHRTYEQYF.

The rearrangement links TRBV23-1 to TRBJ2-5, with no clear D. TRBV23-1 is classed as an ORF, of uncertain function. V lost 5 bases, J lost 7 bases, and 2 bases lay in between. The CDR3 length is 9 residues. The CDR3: CASSTTQYF. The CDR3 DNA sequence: TGCGCCAGCAGTACGACCCAGTACTTC.

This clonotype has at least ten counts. This CDR3 is CASRQGYWGYTF. The CDR3 DNA reads TGTGCCAGCAGACAGGGGTATTGGGGCTACACCTTC. The V call is TRBV27, the J call TRBJ1-2, with TRBD1 matching over 7 bases. This CDR3 has 12 residues. The V segment lost 6 bases and the J segment 8 bases; nucleotides outside the gene matches: 6. Germline V lookup: CDR1 MNHEY, CDR2 SMNVEV (reference sequence).

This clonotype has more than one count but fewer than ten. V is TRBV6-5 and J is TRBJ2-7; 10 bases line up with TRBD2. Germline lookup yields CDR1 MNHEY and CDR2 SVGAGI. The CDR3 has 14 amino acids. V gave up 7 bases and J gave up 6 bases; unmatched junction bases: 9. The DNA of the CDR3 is TGTGCCAGCAACCCTCTAGCGGGGGCCTTCGAGCAGTACTTC. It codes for CASNPLAGAFEQYF.

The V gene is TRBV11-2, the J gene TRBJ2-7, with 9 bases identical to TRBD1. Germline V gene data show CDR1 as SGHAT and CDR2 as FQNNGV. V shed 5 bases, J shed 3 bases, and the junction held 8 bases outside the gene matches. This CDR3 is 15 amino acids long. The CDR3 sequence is CASSPPGQGHYEQYF. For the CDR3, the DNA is TGTGCCAGCAGCCCTCCGGGACAGGGCCACTACGAGCAGTACTTC.

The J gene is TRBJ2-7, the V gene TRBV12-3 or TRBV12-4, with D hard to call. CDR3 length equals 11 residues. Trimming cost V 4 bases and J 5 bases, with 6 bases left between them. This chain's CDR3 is CASSSYNEQYF. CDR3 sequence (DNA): TGTGCCAGCAGTTCGTATAACGAGCAGTACTTC.

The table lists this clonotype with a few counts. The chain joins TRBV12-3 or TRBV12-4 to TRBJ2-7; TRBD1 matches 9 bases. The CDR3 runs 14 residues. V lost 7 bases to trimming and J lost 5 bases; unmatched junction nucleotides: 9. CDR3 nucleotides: TGTGCCAGCACCCCCGGGACAGGGACCCACGAGCAGTACTTC. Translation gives CASTPGTGTHEQYF.

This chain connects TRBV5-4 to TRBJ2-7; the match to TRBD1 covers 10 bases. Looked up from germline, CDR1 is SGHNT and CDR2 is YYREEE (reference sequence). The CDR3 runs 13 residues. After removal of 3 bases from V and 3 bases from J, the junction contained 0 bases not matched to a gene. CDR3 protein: CASSWDRGYEQYF. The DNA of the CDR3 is TGTGCCAGCAGCTGGGACAGGGGCTACGAGCAGTACTTC.

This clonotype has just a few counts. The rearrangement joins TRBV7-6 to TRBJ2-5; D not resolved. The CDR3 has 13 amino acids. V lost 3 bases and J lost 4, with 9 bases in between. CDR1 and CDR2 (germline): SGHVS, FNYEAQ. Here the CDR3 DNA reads TGTGCCAGCAGCTTTAAGGGCTCAGAGACCCAGTACTTC. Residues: CASSFKGSETQYF.

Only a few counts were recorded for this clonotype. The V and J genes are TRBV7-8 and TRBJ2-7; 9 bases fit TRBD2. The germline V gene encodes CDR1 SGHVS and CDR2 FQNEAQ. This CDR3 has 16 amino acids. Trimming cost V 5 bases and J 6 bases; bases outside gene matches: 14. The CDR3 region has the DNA TGTGCCAGCAGCCGTATAGCGGGAGAGGTAGTAGGCGAGCAGTACTTC. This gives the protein CASSRIAGEVVGEQYF.

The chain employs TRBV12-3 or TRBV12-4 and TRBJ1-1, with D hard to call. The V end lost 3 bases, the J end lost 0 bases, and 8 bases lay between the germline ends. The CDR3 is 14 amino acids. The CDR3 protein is CASSFNSLNTEAFF. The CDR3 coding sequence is TGTGCCAGCAGTTTTAACAGCTTGAACACTGAAGCTTTCTTT.